This T cell receptor beta chain derives from a study of CD8+ T cells in alopecia areata. Study observations and caveats: Links between baseline CD8+ expansion and response need larger treated cohorts. Many expanded lesional clones remained in scalp and blood on tofacitinib.

This sample's treatment: oral pan-JAK inhibitor, 5-10 mg twice daily. CD4+ and CD8+ T cells were sorted from PBMCs. Reverse transcribed after extraction, RNA yielded cDNA as the sequencing template. Data came from immunoSEQ multiplex PCR; TCRdb stores just in-frame clones and leaves some out. The sample shows 120,000 or so clones, under 65% of them seen only once. This clone has only a few counts. Its target is not known. This sequence originates from a human donor with alopecia areata. Sequencing used CD4+ T cells sorted from blood, obtained at week 4, from a patient treated with tofacitinib.

The CDR3 spells CSVVRGGGGNIQYF. The CDR3 coding sequence is TGCAGCGTTGTGAGAGGGGGCGGAGGAAACATTCAGTACTTC. The V and J genes are TRBV29-1 and TRBJ2-4, with 7 bases matching TRBD1. CDR1 is SQVTM, CDR2 ANQGSEA, per germline. V was pared by 4 bases and J by 6 bases, with 9 bases of the junction left unmatched. This CDR3 is 14 amino acids long. Full variable domain (rest looked up from reference TRBV29-1 and TRBJ2-4): SAVISQKPSRDICQRGTSLTIQCQVDSQVTMMFWYRQQPGQSLTLIATANQGSEATYESGFVIDKFPISRPNLTFSTLTVSNMSPEDSSIYLCSVVRGGGGNIQYFGAGTRLSVL.